The 16 T cell receptor beta chains below were found in one sample sequenced in a study of cytomegalovirus exposure and HLA in healthy donors. A multiplex PCR was run with 60 Vbeta primers and 13 Jbeta primers. Data came from immunoSEQ multiplex PCR; TCRdb stores just in-frame clones and leaves some out. The sample shows fewer than 85,000 clones, and roughly 15% sits with its ten largest clones. Sequenced: PBMCs. Receptors originate from a man aged 50 or older in good health and CMV-seropositive.

This sequence joins TRBV6-5 and TRBJ2-3; D is undetermined. The ends were cut back, 2 bases at V and 0 bases at J, with 6 bases in the middle. This CDR3 is 14 amino acids long. Germline values: CDR1 MNHEY, CDR2 SVGAGI. The CDR3 DNA reads TGTGCCAGCAGTTACGTAGCTAGCACAGATACGCAGTATTTT. Its translation: CASSYVASTDTQYF.

The rearrangement links TRBV2 to TRBJ2-5; 8 nucleotides line up with TRBD2. J gave up 3 bases and V 4 bases, and 7 bases lay outside the gene matches. CDR1 and CDR2 from the germline V gene are SNHLY and FYNNEI. The CDR3 has 15 residues. In nucleotides, the CDR3 is TGTGCCAGCAGTGCCGGTAGCGGGGAAGAAGAGACCCAGTACTTC. This sequence encodes CASSAGSGEEETQYF.

The rearrangement uses TRBV7-6 and TRBJ2-3; 12 bases map to TRBD2. CDR3 length: 17 amino acids. Germline CDR1 and CDR2: SGHVS and FNYEAQ. V was clipped by 5 bases and J by 4 bases; unmatched bases: 10. The CDR3 loop is CASSPGLAGSSSDTQYF. The DNA of the CDR3 is TGTGCCAGCAGCCCCGGACTAGCGGGGTCGTCGTCAGATACGCAGTATTTT.

The chain employs TRBV6-1 and TRBJ2-7; no firm D call. V was shortened by 3 bases and J by 5 bases, with 8 bases between the two germline ends. The CDR3 extends over 12 amino acids. Per the germline V gene, CDR1 is MNHNS and CDR2 is SASEGT. The CDR3 loop is CASSDRGNEQYV. In DNA form, the CDR3 reads TGTGCCAGCAGTGATAGAGGAAACGAGCAGTACGTC.

V is TRBV15 and J is TRBJ1-2, with D uncertain. V lost 1 base and J 8 bases, leaving 17 bases between the germline ends. This CDR3 region has 15 residues. CDR1 is LNHNV and CDR2 is YYDKDF in the germline V gene (reference sequence). The CDR3 sequence: CATSRGRGGLRGYTF. CDR3 coding DNA: TGTGCCACCAGCAGAGGACGCGGAGGATTGAGAGGCTACACCTTC. The variable domain in full, completed from reference TRBV15 and TRBJ1-2, reads DAMVIQNPRYQVTQFGKPVTLSCSQTLNHNVMYWYQQKSSQAPKLLFHYYDKDFNNEADTPDNFQSRRPNTSFCFLDIRSPGLGDTAMYLCATSRGRGGLRGYTFGSGTRLTVV.

This chain joins TRBV6-6 and TRBJ1-4; 7 nucleotides match TRBD1. CDR1 MNHNY and CDR2 SVGAGI come from the germline V gene (reference sequence). This CDR3 is built from 16 residues. V trimming: 4 bases; J trimming: 5 bases; junction bases outside the gene matches: 10. CDR3 nucleotides: TGTGCCAGCAGTTCACCCCAGACAGGGAGGAATGAAAAACTGTTTTTT. As protein: CASSSPQTGRNEKLFF.

CDR3 nucleotide sequence: TGTGCCAGCAGCTCTGGAGGGGTCGAAGCTTTCTTT. Its translation is CASSSGGVEAFF. The chain has TRBV11-2 and TRBJ1-1; D may be TRBD1 (5 bases). The CDR3 runs to 12 residues. V lost 4 bases to trimming and J lost 8 bases, with 11 bases between them. Germline CDR1 and CDR2: SGHAT and FQNNGV.

V is TRBV14 and J is TRBJ1-1; possible D gene TRBD1, 6 bases. The V gene lost 4 bases and the J gene lost 1 base, with 13 bases spanning the gap. There are 15 residues in the CDR3. CDR1 SGHDN and CDR2 FVKESK come from the germline V gene. The DNA of the CDR3 is TGTGCCAGCAGCCCAATTCGGGGGGCGAACACTGAAGCTTTCTTT. This gives the protein CASSPIRGANTEAFF.

The chain joins TRBV19 to TRBJ2-7, with 11 nucleotides matching TRBD2. This CDR3 has 13 amino acids. J lost 5 bases, V lost 8 bases, and 5 bases had no gene match. In germline, CDR1 is LNHDA, CDR2 SQIVND (reference sequence). The CDR3 here is CASGLAGWDEQYF. The CDR3 coding sequence is TGTGCCAGTGGACTAGCGGGTTGGGACGAGCAGTACTTC.

This chain joins TRBV5-1 and TRBJ1-2; 7 bases match TRBD1. The CDR3 spans 14 residues. CDR1 and CDR2 (germline): SGHRS, YFSETQ. Trimming cost V 4 bases and J 8 bases; bases outside gene matches: 11. This CDR3 is CASSGGQLEGGYTF. The CDR3 DNA reads as TGCGCCAGCAGCGGGGGACAGCTAGAAGGAGGCTACACCTTC.

The V and J genes are TRBV5-1 and TRBJ1-5, with 9 bases lining up with TRBD1. Germline CDR1 reads SGHRS; CDR2 reads YFSETQ. CDR3 length: 14 residues. Trimming at V came to 1 base and at J to 7 bases, leaving 3 bases not matched to a gene. CDR3: CASSLTGGEQPQHF. The DNA of the CDR3 is TGCGCCAGCAGCTTGACAGGGGGCGAACAGCCCCAGCATTTT.

The chain couples TRBV2 to TRBJ2-1, with a weak D call TRBD1 (6 bases). Germline assignment: CDR1 SNHLY and CDR2 FYNNEI. The length of the CDR3 is 14 residues. V was trimmed by 0 bases and J by 13 bases, leaving 16 bases between them. The DNA for the CDR3 is TGTGCCAGCAGTGAAGCGGCAGGGGATCGGCGCCAGTTCTTC. Residues: CASSEAAGDRRQFF.

The rearrangement joins TRBV6-1 to TRBJ2-5; maybe TRBD1 (6 bases). Deletions cut 6 bases from V and 1 base from J, with 15 bases between. Germline CDR1 is MNHNS and CDR2 is SASEGT. This CDR3 spans 15 amino acids. The CDR3 here is CASSLNRDTQETQYF. As DNA, the CDR3 is TGTGCCAGCAGCCTAAACCGGGACACCCAAGAGACCCAGTACTTC.

This rearrangement joins TRBV10-1 to TRBJ1-2; 8 bases are shared with TRBD1. J lost 4 bases, V lost 6 bases, and 4 bases had no gene match. The germline CDR1 and CDR2 sequences are WNHNN and SYGVQD (reference sequence). The CDR3 has 13 amino acids. The DNA of the CDR3 is TGCGCCAGCAGCGCGGACAGGGTCTATGGCTACACCTTC. It codes for CASSADRVYGYTF.

The V and J genes are TRBV30 and TRBJ2-5; D gene unclear. This CDR3 has 14 amino acids. Germline V CDR1 and CDR2: GTSNPN, SVGIG (reference sequence). V lost 1 base and J 7 bases, leaving 16 bases between the germline ends. CDR3 loop: CAWSGSPALGTQYF. Written as DNA, the CDR3 is TGTGCCTGGAGTGGGAGCCCTGCTTTGGGGACCCAGTACTTC.

In DNA, the CDR3 is TGCAGTGCTTACAACAGGGGCGAGCAGTACTTC. It translates to CSAYNRGEQYF. The chain joins TRBV20-1 to TRBJ2-7; 7 nucleotides line up with TRBD1. The CDR3 is made up of 11 amino acids. V dropped 5 bases and J dropped 6; count of bases not matched to a gene: 4. Germline CDR1 DFQATT, CDR2 SNEGSKA (reference sequence).